The 17 T cell receptor beta chains given below trace back to one sample, sequenced in a study of neurological immune-mediated disorders. Time point described: longitudinal time-point 2. In TCRdb, the 5' RACE reads were re-called with MiXCR into one record per CDR3 protein. Of tens of thousands of distinct CDR3 sequences listed, 5.8% are singletons. The material sequenced was PBMCs. The receptors stem from a woman between 55 and 75 years old with multiple sclerosis.

This clonotype was found many times. The chain carries TRBV20-1 and TRBJ2-6, with a possible D match to TRBD1 (6 bases). Germline V gene lookup returns CDR1 DFQATT and CDR2 SNEGSKA (reference sequence). This CDR3 has 17 amino acids. Trimming left V 0 bases short and J 0 bases short, with 12 bases between. The CDR3 sequence: CSARDYRESSGANVLTF. The CDR3 nucleotides are TGCAGTGCTAGAGATTACAGGGAAAGCTCTGGGGCCAACGTCCTGACTTTC.

This clonotype was seen repeatedly, ten times or more. CDR3 amino acids: CASSLGLAVHTDTQYF. The CDR3 nucleotides read TGTGCCAGCAGCCTGGGACTAGCGGTCCACACAGATACGCAGTATTTT. The chain is built from TRBV3-1 and TRBJ2-3; 11 positions agree with TRBD2. CDR1 and CDR2 (germline): LGHDT, YNNKEL (reference sequence). J lost 2 bases, V lost 4 bases, and 5 bases had no gene match. This CDR3 is built from 16 residues.

This clonotype was recorded many times. V is TRBV5-6 and J is TRBJ2-7; 7 nucleotides match TRBD1. V lost 4 bases to trimming and J lost 1 base; unmatched junction nucleotides: 2. CDR3 length: 13 amino acids. The germline V gene encodes CDR1 SGHDT and CDR2 YYEEEE. The CDR3 DNA follows: TGTGCCAGCAGCCGGACAGGATCCTACGAGCAGTACTTC. Translating it yields CASSRTGSYEQYF.

This clonotype was seen at least ten times. The chain carries TRBV6-5 and TRBJ1-6; D remains ambiguous. The CDR3 runs to 16 residues. Per germline, CDR1 MNHEY and CDR2 SVGAGI. V shed 1 base and J shed 8 bases, with 15 bases lying between them. Here the CDR3 DNA reads TGTGCCAGCAGTTACTTCTCTCGGGCTACCGATTCACCCCTCCACTTT. Amino acid sequence: CASSYFSRATDSPLHF.

This clonotype was observed many times. The J gene is TRBJ1-1, the V gene TRBV12-3 or TRBV12-4; 7 bases line up with TRBD1. The CDR3 extends over 11 amino acids. Trimming removed 6 bases from V and 7 bases from J; junction bases left unmatched: 2. CDR3 loop: CASRGTVEAFF. CDR3 DNA: TGTGCCAGCAGGGGGACAGTTGAAGCTTTCTTT.

This clonotype was recorded many times. The chain carries TRBV3-1 and TRBJ2-7; D gene unclear. The germline V and J ends were trimmed by 0 bases and 9 bases, with 9 bases remaining between them. Germline V gives CDR1 LGHDT, CDR2 YNNKEL (reference sequence). The CDR3 runs to 12 residues. CDR3 region: CASSQEGAVQYF. The DNA of the CDR3 is TGTGCCAGCAGCCAAGAAGGCGCGGTGCAGTACTTC.

This clonotype occurred many times. V is TRBV7-2 and J is TRBJ2-5; D may be TRBD1 or TRBD2 (6 bases each). This CDR3 is 15 amino acids long. The V end lost 8 bases, the J end lost 3 bases, and 19 bases lay between the germline ends. CDR1 and CDR2 (germline): SGHTA, FQGNSA. CDR3: CASVGGRGDKETQYF. The CDR3 bases are TGTGCCAGCGTGGGGGGTAGGGGGGACAAAGAGACCCAGTACTTC.

This clonotype has ten or more counts. The V and J genes are TRBV27 and TRBJ2-1; D possibly corresponds to TRBD2 (6 bases). The CDR3 runs 15 residues. Trimming stripped 7 bases from V and 0 bases from J, with 13 bases between. CDR1 is MNHEY and CDR2 is SMNVEV in the germline V gene (reference sequence). Here the CDR3 DNA reads TGTGCCAGCACCCGGGACGGGAGCTCCTACAATGAGCAGTTCTTC. This sequence encodes CASTRDGSSYNEQFF.

The chain combines TRBV3-1 with TRBJ1-5, with TRBD1 identical over 7 bases. Germline V lookup: CDR1 LGHDT, CDR2 YNNKEL (reference sequence). The junction had 3 bases not matched to a gene; V was cut back by 1 base and J by 3 bases. CDR3 length: 15 amino acids. The CDR3 bases are TGTGCCAGCAGCCAAGGGGGACAGAACAATCAGCCCCAGCATTTT. Protein product: CASSQGGQNNQPQHF.

There are many counts of this clonotype. The genes are TRBV20-1 and TRBJ1-2; D is perhaps TRBD1 (5 bases). Per germline, CDR1 DFQATT and CDR2 SNEGSKA (reference sequence). This CDR3 contains 16 residues. Trimming stripped 0 bases from V and 0 bases from J, with 14 bases between. The CDR3, as DNA: TGCAGTGCTAGAGAGGCGGGGGGTGACTCTAACTATGGCTACACCTTC. Its translation: CSAREAGGDSNYGYTF.

This clonotype has at least ten counts. The rearrangement links TRBV5-1 to TRBJ1-1; D may be TRBD1 (5 bases). The CDR3 is 13 amino acids. Per germline, CDR1 SGHRS and CDR2 YFSETQ. Trimming took off 4 bases at V and 10 bases at J, with 17 bases between the two ends. CDR3 nucleotides: TGCGCCAGCAGCCAATTCAATGGGGGAGGAGCTTTCTTT. Encoded protein: CASSQFNGGGAFF.

This clonotype was observed a handful of times. V gene TRBV12-3 or TRBV12-4 combines with J gene TRBJ2-4; 10 bases align to TRBD1. This CDR3 is 15 amino acids long. Trimming removed 6 bases from V and 2 bases from J; junction bases left unmatched: 4. Here the CDR3 reads CASRGQGGPKNIQYF. The CDR3 DNA sequence: TGTGCCAGCAGAGGACAGGGGGGACCCAAAAACATTCAGTACTTC.

The V call is TRBV6-5, the J call TRBJ1-1, with no clear D. This CDR3 has 12 residues. CDR1 is MNHEY, CDR2 SVGAGI, per germline. The V end lost 10 bases, the J end lost 0 bases, and 9 bases lay between the germline ends. CDR3 region: CATLGLNTEAFF. CDR3 coding DNA: TGTGCCACCCTAGGCCTGAACACTGAAGCTTTCTTT.

This clonotype was seen at least ten times. V and J are TRBV7-8 and TRBJ2-7; D remains ambiguous. CDR1 SGHVS and CDR2 FQNEAQ come from the germline V gene. The V and J ends lost 2 bases and 0 bases respectively, with 11 bases between them. The CDR3 is made up of 15 amino acids. This CDR3 reads CASSLSDRLSYEQYF. CDR3 coding DNA: TGTGCCAGCAGCTTATCGGACCGTCTCTCCTACGAGCAGTACTTC.

This clonotype was counted at least ten times. This rearrangement joins TRBV28 to TRBJ2-3; D is unclear. CDR3 size: 14 residues. Germline V lookup: CDR1 MDHEN, CDR2 SYDVKM. V was clipped by 5 bases and J by 2 bases, with 11 bases between them. The CDR3, as DNA: TGTGCCAGCAGTCAAAGACACTTCACAGATACGCAGTATTTT. This codes for CASSQRHFTDTQYF.

This clonotype was seen at least ten times. The chain has TRBV12-3 or TRBV12-4 and TRBJ1-4; no clear D gene. The V end lost 7 bases, the J end lost 8 bases, and 11 bases lay between the germline ends. The CDR3 length is 12 residues. The CDR3 here is CASTSLGEKLFF. CDR3 in DNA: TGTGCCAGCACCAGTCTTGGGGAAAAACTGTTTTTT.

This chain links TRBV20-1 with TRBJ1-6; no reliable D call. CDR1 and CDR2 from the germline V gene are DFQATT and SNEGSKA (reference sequence). V was clipped by 3 bases and J by 6 bases, with 9 bases between them. The CDR3 is 13 amino acids. The CDR3 loop is CSASTLGNSPLHF. CDR3 DNA: TGCAGTGCTAGTACCTTGGGTAATTCACCCCTCCACTTT.